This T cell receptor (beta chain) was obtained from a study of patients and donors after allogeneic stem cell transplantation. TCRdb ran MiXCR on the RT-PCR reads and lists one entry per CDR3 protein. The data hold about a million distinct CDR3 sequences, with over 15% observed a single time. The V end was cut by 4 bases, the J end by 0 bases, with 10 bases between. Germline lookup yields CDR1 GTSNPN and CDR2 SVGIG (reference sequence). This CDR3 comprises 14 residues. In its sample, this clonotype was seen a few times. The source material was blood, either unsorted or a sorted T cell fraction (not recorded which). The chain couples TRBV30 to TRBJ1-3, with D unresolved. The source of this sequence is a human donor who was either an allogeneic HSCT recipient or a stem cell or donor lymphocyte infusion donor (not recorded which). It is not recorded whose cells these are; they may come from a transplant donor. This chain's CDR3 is CAWTKQNSGNTIYF. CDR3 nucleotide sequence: TGTGCCTGGACCAAACAGAACTCTGGAAACACCATATATTTT. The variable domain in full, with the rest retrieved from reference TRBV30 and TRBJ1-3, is SQTIHQWPATLVQPVGSPLSLECTVEGTSNPNLYWYRQAAGRGLQLLFYSVGIGQISSEVPQNLSASRPQDRQFILSSKKLLLSDSGFYLCAWTKQNSGNTIYFGEGSWLTVV.